This is a list of T cell receptor beta chains from one sample in a study of technical replicates of blood from several donors. Method: immunoSEQ multiplex PCR; TCRdb's copy keeps in-frame clones and lacks some. The sample includes 80,000 to 100,000 clones, 95% to 96% seen only once; the top ten take about 0.39%. Sequences were obtained from T cells isolated from PBMCs. The receptor source for this set is a human donor in good health. Both conserved end residues are part of each CDR3. The D gene is left open where the match is weak. Clone size appears in some rows only: once, few, many, or a class for an expanded clone.

V gene	clone size	J gene	D gene	CDR3 protein	CDR3 DNA
TRBV25-1	-	TRBJ2-7	-	CASGQTYEQYF	TGTGCCAGCGGACAGACCTACGAGCAGTACTTC
TRBV6-4	-	TRBJ2-7	-	CASPPGLLYEQYF	TGTGCCAGCCCCCCCGGACTCCTCTACGAGCAGTACTTC
TRBV6-1	once	TRBJ2-7	-	CASSAWGALAYEQYF	TGTGCCAGCAGTGCTTGGGGTGCACTAGCCTACGAGCAGTACTTC
TRBV7-2	-	TRBJ2-4	-	CASSPVAYRDYKYF	TGTGCCAGCAGCCCAGTCGCTTACAGGGACTATAAGTACTTC
TRBV18	-	TRBJ1-2	-	CASSPGSNRADYGYTF	TGTGCCAGCTCACCAGGAAGTAACAGGGCAGACTATGGCTACACCTTC
TRBV5-1	-	TRBJ2-1	-	CASSLRQAYNEQFF	TGCGCCAGCAGTTTAAGACAGGCCTACAATGAGCAGTTCTTC
TRBV30	-	TRBJ1-2	-	CAWDRLGGVITNYGYTF	TGTGCCTGGGACAGGCTGGGAGGGGTAATCACCAACTATGGCTACACCTTC
TRBV28	-	TRBJ1-1	-	CASTPDTNTEAFF	TGTGCCAGCACCCCGGACACGAACACTGAAGCTTTCTTT
TRBV2	-	TRBJ2-7	-	CASRVSSGGSYEQYF	TGTGCCAGCAGGGTATCGAGCGGAGGATCCTACGAGCAGTACTTC
TRBV13	-	TRBJ1-1	TRBD1	CASSYGTGRGTEAFF	TGTGCCAGCAGCTACGGGACAGGGAGGGGCACTGAAGCTTTCTTT
TRBV9	-	TRBJ2-7	TRBD2	CASSVSTSGAYEQYF	TGTGCCAGCAGCGTTTCCACTAGCGGTGCCTACGAGCAGTACTTC
TRBV11-2	-	TRBJ2-5	TRBD2	CASSLVAGVGETQYF	TGTGCCAGCAGCTTAGTAGCGGGAGTAGGTGAGACCCAGTACTTC
TRBV27	-	TRBJ2-1	-	CASSLSGGEQFF	TGTGCCAGCAGTTTATCGGGCGGGGAGCAGTTCTTC
TRBV28	-	TRBJ1-1	-	CASSSGVYTEAFF	TGTGCCAGCAGTTCCGGGGTATATACTGAAGCTTTCTTT
TRBV7-2	once	TRBJ2-3	-	CASSLAFSSDTQYF	TGTGCCAGCAGCTTAGCCTTTAGTTCAGATACGCAGTATTTT
TRBV7-7	-	TRBJ2-1	TRBD2	CASSSTLAAYNEQFF	TGTGCTAGCAGCTCCACACTAGCGGCCTACAATGAGCAGTTCTTC
TRBV2	-	TRBJ2-3	-	CASSGGASGDTQYF	TGTGCCAGCAGTGGGGGCGCCTCGGGAGATACGCAGTATTTT
TRBV28	-	TRBJ2-3	TRBD1	CASSFLDRVWGTDTQYF	TGTGCCAGCAGTTTCCTGGACAGGGTGTGGGGCACAGATACGCAGTATTTT
TRBV30	-	TRBJ2-7	TRBD1	CAWSLGQGGEQYF	TGTGCCTGGAGTCTCGGACAGGGGGGCGAGCAGTACTTC
TRBV6-5	once	TRBJ2-3	-	CASSYSGRSTDTQYF	TGTGCCAGCAGTTACAGCGGGCGCAGCACAGATACGCAGTATTTT
TRBV27	-	TRBJ2-3	TRBD2	CASRILRGSTDTQYF	TGTGCCAGCAGGATTTTGCGGGGGAGCACAGATACGCAGTATTTT
TRBV7-2	-	TRBJ2-1	-	CASSFSGITYNEQFF	TGTGCCAGCAGCTTTAGCGGCATTACTTACAATGAGCAGTTCTTC
TRBV27	-	TRBJ1-1	-	CASSFSSTSEAFF	TGTGCCAGCAGTTTCTCCAGTACCTCTGAAGCTTTCTTT
TRBV6-5	-	TRBJ1-4	-	CASSYAGKLFF	TGTGCCAGCAGTTATGCGGGAAAACTGTTTTTT
TRBV5-4	-	TRBJ1-1	-	CASSLDRFYTEAFF	TGTGCCAGCAGCTTAGACAGGTTTTACACTGAAGCTTTCTTT
TRBV2	-	TRBJ1-1	-	CASRPRPGAYTEAFF	TGTGCCAGCAGGCCGAGGCCAGGGGCTTACACTGAAGCTTTCTTT
TRBV4-3	-	TRBJ2-5	-	CASSQPYAPTETQYF	TGCGCCAGCAGCCAGCCCTATGCGCCCACCGAGACCCAGTACTTC
TRBV7-2	-	TRBJ2-2	-	CASVKTRNTGELFF	TGTGCCAGCGTCAAGACTAGGAACACCGGGGAGCTGTTTTTT
TRBV29-1	-	TRBJ2-3	-	CSVEDSRESTDTQYF	TGCAGCGTTGAAGATTCGCGGGAAAGCACAGATACGCAGTATTTT
TRBV2	-	TRBJ1-1	TRBD1	CASLGTGPNPSEAFF	TGTGCCAGCCTGGGGACAGGTCCTAATCCATCTGAAGCTTTCTTT
TRBV19	-	TRBJ1-2	-	CASSRTAVFYGYTF	TGTGCCAGTAGTAGGACAGCTGTATTCTATGGCTACACCTTC
TRBV19	-	TRBJ2-3	TRBD1	CASSQQGADTQYF	TGTGCCAGTAGCCAACAGGGGGCAGATACGCAGTATTTT
TRBV7-8	-	TRBJ1-5	-	CASSFPGAGNQPQHF	TGTGCCAGCAGCTTCCCAGGGGCCGGCAATCAGCCCCAGCATTTT
TRBV30	-	TRBJ2-7	TRBD1	CAWSGGGRGRSYEQYF	TGTGCCTGGAGTGGAGGCGGCAGGGGGCGCTCCTACGAGCAGTACTTC
TRBV4-3	-	TRBJ2-3	TRBD2	CASSQDRLAGVWGTDTQYF	TGCGCCAGCAGCCAAGATCGGCTAGCGGGAGTGTGGGGCACAGATACGCAGTATTTT
TRBV28	-	TRBJ1-3	-	CASSLPGNTIYF	TGTGCCAGCAGTCTCCCTGGAAACACCATATATTTT
TRBV9	-	TRBJ2-2	TRBD2	CASSVLASGSPRGTGELFF	TGTGCCAGCAGCGTATTGGCTAGCGGTTCGCCCCGGGGCACCGGGGAGCTGTTTTTT
TRBV7-2	once	TRBJ2-2	-	CASSFQGGELFF	TGTGCCAGCAGCTTCCAGGGTGGGGAGCTGTTTTTT
TRBV11-1	-	TRBJ1-1	-	CASSFRGNTEAFF	TGTGCCAGCAGCTTTAGAGGGAACACTGAAGCTTTCTTT
TRBV27	-	TRBJ2-2	TRBD1	CASSPGTATGELFF	TGTGCCAGCAGTCCGGGGACAGCCACCGGGGAGCTGTTTTTT
TRBV10-3	-	TRBJ1-2	-	CAIKEIVNYGYTF	TGTGCCATCAAAGAAATAGTTAACTATGGCTACACCTTC
TRBV7-6	-	TRBJ2-1	TRBD1	CASSPLGTGNEQFF	TGTGCCAGCAGCCCACTCGGGACAGGCAATGAGCAGTTCTTC
TRBV27	-	TRBJ2-1	TRBD2	CASSTQREGNEQFF	TGTGCCAGCAGTACCCAGCGGGAGGGGAATGAGCAGTTCTTC
TRBV7-6	-	TRBJ2-7	-	CASSPESPGTLLYEQYF	TGTGCCAGCAGCCCTGAAAGCCCCGGGACTCTCCTCTACGAGCAGTACTTC
TRBV7-2	once	TRBJ1-1	-	CASSWSRGNTEAFF	TGTGCCAGCAGCTGGTCCCGGGGGAACACTGAAGCTTTCTTT
TRBV9	-	TRBJ2-1	TRBD2	CASSVGLAGVNEQFF	TGTGCCAGCAGCGTAGGGCTAGCGGGAGTAAATGAGCAGTTCTTC
TRBV7-9	-	TRBJ2-1	TRBD2	CASSPGLAIELQFF	TGTGCCAGCAGCCCGGGACTAGCCATCGAATTGCAGTTCTTC
TRBV4-1	once	TRBJ2-2	-	CASSPNTGELFF	TGCGCCAGCAGCCCAAACACCGGGGAGCTGTTTTTT
TRBV2	-	TRBJ2-1	TRBD2	CASSRTSGSYNEQFF	TGTGCCAGCAGTCGGACTAGCGGGAGTTACAATGAGCAGTTCTTC
TRBV28	once	TRBJ2-7	TRBD2	CASSWTSGSGTYEQYF	TGTGCCAGCAGCTGGACTAGCGGGAGCGGTACCTACGAGCAGTACTTC